The clone carrying this TCR beta chain appeared once. What it recognizes is unknown. The CDR3 contains 15 residues. The V and J ends lost 4 bases and 8 bases, in that order; junction bases with no gene match: 10. The germline V gene has CDR1 SGHNT and CDR2 YYREEE (reference sequence). The data stem from a study of T cell responses to AZD1222 COVID-19 vaccine. Sequencing used immunoSEQ multiplex PCR; TCRdb keeps in-frame clones, though not all of them. Here the sample spans roughly 120,000 clones, roughly 92% being singletons. Study conclusions and caveats: Regions left unmutated in variants are reportedly the target of nearly half of spike-specific TCRs.

Sequences were derived from peripheral blood, sampled 28 days after the second AZD1222 dose. The V and J genes are TRBV5-4 and TRBJ2-3; 10 bases align to TRBD1. The TCR was taken from an adult who received the AZD1222 COVID-19 vaccine. The CDR3 loop is CASSPTGQGSGTQYF. CDR3 nucleotides: TGTGCCAGCAGCCCCACGGGACAGGGGTCGGGTACGCAGTATTTT.